A single sample gave rise to the 2 T cell receptor beta chains below, sequenced in a study of OX40 agonist ivuxolimab in advanced cancers. Measured with immunoSEQ multiplex PCR; TCRdb has only the in-frame clones, and not every one. The sample lists some 20,000 clones, around 83% seen once, with roughly 11% in the top ten. The sequenced sample was CD4+ or CD8+ T cells sorted from blood, obtained in a trial of the OX40 agonist ivuxolimab. The origin of the receptors is an adult with an advanced solid tumor such as melanoma, head and neck, liver or kidney cancer.

The J gene is TRBJ2-2, the V gene TRBV11-1, with 7 nucleotides matching TRBD1. The CDR3 sequence is 14 residues long. V gave up 5 bases and J gave up 1 base; unmatched junction bases: 1. Germline V lookup: CDR1 SGHAT, CDR2 FQDESV (reference sequence). The CDR3 region is CASSHRGNTGELFF. CDR3 bases: TGTGCCAGCAGCCACAGGGGGAACACCGGGGAGCTGTTTTTT.

The CDR3 nucleotides read TGTGCCAGCAGCCCCAGGGGATCTGGGACTGAGCAGTTCTTC. It translates to CASSPRGSGTEQFF. J is TRBJ2-1 and V is TRBV14; possibly TRBD1 for D (6 bases). The CDR3 extends over 14 amino acids. Trimming left V 4 bases short and J 9 bases short, with 16 bases between. CDR1 and CDR2 from the germline V gene are SGHDN and FVKESK.